The clone carrying this T cell receptor (beta chain) has a handful of counts. The data derive from a study of blood T cell repertoires in COVID-19. Study background: Sites in the United States, Italy and Spain provided acute and convalescent COVID-19 samples. PBMCs, B-cell-depleted T cells, or T cells provided the cDNA or gDNA that made up the material.

In terms of age and location, participants ranged from about 18 to 95 years and lived in roughly 22 US areas. Recovered status applied to Cohort 3 donors who had two consecutive negative PCRs. It also applied to those with clearance or with symptom resolution. Profiled with immunoSEQ multiplex PCR; TCRdb holds only in-frame clones, not every one. The table has approximately 490,000 clones, less than 90% seen once; the top ten hold approximately 8%. This CDR3 region has 14 residues. Germline values: CDR1 SGDLS, CDR2 YYNGEE. The junction had 9 bases not matched to a gene; V was cut back by 3 bases and J by 14 bases.

This receptor was obtained from a woman between 55 and 75 years old who had recovered from COVID-19. The chain combines TRBV9 with TRBJ1-6, with 9 bases aligning to TRBD1. Sequenced input: PBMCs or T cells enriched from blood (not recorded which). CDR3 DNA sequence: TGTGCCAGCAGCGAGGACAGGGGCCATCTGACCCTCCACTTT. Amino acid sequence: CASSEDRGHLTLHF. Full variable domain (outside the CDR3, taken from reference TRBV9 and TRBJ1-6): DSGVTQTPKHLITATGQRVTLRCSPRSGDLSVYWYQQSLDQGLQFLIQYYNGEERAKGNILERFSAQQFPDLHSELNLSSLELGDSALYFCASSEDRGHLTLHFGNGTRLTVT.